The clone carrying this TCR beta chain was found once. The data originate from a study of T cells after yellow fever vaccination. This CDR3 has 15 amino acids. V shed 0 bases and J 8 bases; nucleotides not matched to a gene: 7. Germline V gene data show CDR1 as SGHRS and CDR2 as YFSETQ. The authors made TCR cDNA by 5'RACE template switching, adding a universal primer site and UMIs. Using its own MiXCR run on the 5' RACE reads, TCRdb lists one record per CDR3 protein. The sample shows 450,000 to 650,000 distinct CDR3 sequences, 21% of them seen only once. This sequence joins TRBV5-1 and TRBJ1-2; 10 nucleotides agree with TRBD1. Specimen: PBMCs, collected roughly 20 days after the first yellow fever vaccination. The sequence was obtained from a man younger than 35 who received the YFV17D yellow fever vaccine. For the CDR3, the DNA is TGCGCCAGCAGCTTGGAGGCGGGACAGGGGAGAGGCTACACCTTC. Residues: CASSLEAGQGRGYTF.